This T cell receptor beta chain derives from a study of OX40 agonist ivuxolimab in advanced cancers. At the level of the study: Aged roughly 23 to 80 with a mean of approximately 60 years, they were 82.7% male. Study results and limitations: At 0.1 to 3.0 mg/kg and by week 6, clonal expansion occurred in CD4+ and CD8+ blood T cells.

Per germline, CDR1 SEHNR and CDR2 FQNEAQ (reference sequence). The CDR3 loop spans 13 amino acids. Trimming removed 1 base at V and 4 bases at J, with 7 bases between. Only in-frame clones appear in the TCRdb table, and some are missing; sequencing was by immunoSEQ multiplex PCR. The sample comprises about 90,000 clones, about 90% of which are singletons, and roughly 0.17% rests with the top ten. In the case of this clone: As yet, its antigen is unknown.

The clonotype was recovered from an adult with an advanced solid tumor such as melanoma, head and neck, liver or kidney cancer. Sequencing was performed on CD4+ or CD8+ T cells sorted from blood, taken in a trial of the OX40 agonist ivuxolimab. V gene TRBV7-9 combines with J gene TRBJ1-2, with D possibly matching TRBD1 (5 bases). As DNA, the CDR3 is TGTGCCAGCAGCTTAGGTGGGGGCTATGGCTACACCTTC. It specifies CASSLGGGYGYTF.